Listed below are T cell receptor beta chains from one sample, sequenced in a study of T cell responses to AZD1222 COVID-19 vaccine. This table comes from immunoSEQ multiplex PCR, and its TCRdb copy is limited to in-frame clones, with some not included. This table holds roughly 100,000 clones, 82% found once. The sample consisted of peripheral blood, taken on day 0 of AZD1222 vaccination. The receptor source for this set is an adult in good health. CDR3s leave out the opening cysteine and the closing phenylalanine or tryptophan. The order of the fields is J gene, V gene, CDR3 length, CDR3 protein.

TRBJ2-1 | TRBV7-2 | 14 | ASTTGGVGALGEQF
TRBJ1-1 | TRBV6-5 | 11 | ASSSQGGTEAF
TRBJ2-5 | TRBV25-1 | 14 | ASSGFWWRTQETQY
TRBJ1-3 | TRBV10-2 | 12 | ASSESFAGNTIY
TRBJ2-7 | TRBV7-2 | 11 | ASRRLGGHEQY
TRBJ1-1 | TRBV19 | 12 | ASSIGARGTEAF
TRBJ1-6 | TRBV5-5 | 12 | ASSSLGRDSPLH
TRBJ2-2 | TRBV5-1 | 12 | ASSSGGATGELF
TRBJ2-5 | TRBV5-1 | 15 | ASRSSGTRITQETQY
TRBJ1-2 | TRBV19 | 10 | ASSLQGYGYT
TRBJ1-2 | TRBV27 | 12 | ASSLGAGMGGYT
TRBJ2-5 | TRBV2 | 13 | ASSEGGLPQETQY
TRBJ2-3 | TRBV7-2 | 12 | ASSLRASTDTQY
TRBJ1-2 | TRBV18 | 12 | ASSPQRTEYGYT
TRBJ2-5 | TRBV5-6 | 12 | ASSLAYRQETQY
TRBJ1-2 | TRBV19 | 11 | ASSRQRNYGYT
TRBJ2-4 | TRBV5-6 | 12 | ASSLTETKNIQY
TRBJ2-2 | TRBV19 | 14 | ASSVRRGSNTGELF
TRBJ1-3 | TRBV5-6 | 12 | ASSLRQGSNTIY
TRBJ1-2 | TRBV30 | 12 | AWTLGGGFYGYT
TRBJ1-2 | TRBV19 | 13 | ASSINPVFGYGYT
TRBJ2-1 | TRBV4-3 | 14 | ASSQDPDSSYNEQF
TRBJ1-2 | TRBV3-1/TRBV3-2 | 13 | ASSQATGEDYGYT
TRBJ1-4 | TRBV18 | 11 | ASSSGFGEKLF
TRBJ1-1 | TRBV20-1 | 11 | SASGGGETEAF
TRBJ2-1 | TRBV7-8 | 13 | ASSPRLAGDNEQF
TRBJ1-2 | TRBV12-3/TRBV12-4 | 11 | ASSRDIFYGYT
TRBJ2-3 | TRBV19 | 13 | ASSPDRGRADTQY